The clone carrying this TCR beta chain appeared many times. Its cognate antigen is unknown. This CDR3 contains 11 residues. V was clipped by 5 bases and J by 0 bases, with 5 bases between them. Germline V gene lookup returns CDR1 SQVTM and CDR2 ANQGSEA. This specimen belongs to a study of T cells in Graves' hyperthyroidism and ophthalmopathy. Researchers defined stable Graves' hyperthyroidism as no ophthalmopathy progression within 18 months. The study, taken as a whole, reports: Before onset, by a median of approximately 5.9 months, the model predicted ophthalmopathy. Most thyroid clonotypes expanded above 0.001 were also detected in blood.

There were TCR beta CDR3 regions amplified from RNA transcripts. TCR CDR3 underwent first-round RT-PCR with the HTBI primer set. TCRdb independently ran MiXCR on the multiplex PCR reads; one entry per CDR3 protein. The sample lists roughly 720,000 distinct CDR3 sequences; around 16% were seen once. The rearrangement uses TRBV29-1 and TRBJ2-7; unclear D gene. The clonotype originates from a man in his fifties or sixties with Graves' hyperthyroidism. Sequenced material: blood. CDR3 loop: CSVFTSYEQYF. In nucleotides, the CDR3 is TGCAGCGTTTTCACCTCCTACGAGCAGTACTTC.